This TCR beta chain stems from a study of blood T cell repertoires in COVID-19. Across the study: From the United States, Italy and Spain came samples of acute and convalescent COVID-19. PBMCs, B-cell-depleted T cells, or T cells provided the cDNA or gDNA that made up the material.

Original data processing: Amplification of reference gene primers provided the estimated nucleated cell counts. Clones were sequenced by immunoSEQ multiplex PCR, and TCRdb holds only the in-frame ones, with some missing. Clone size and the V and J calls come from that table; the DNA yielded D and trimming. This table has about 100,000 clones, 80% to 90% appearing once. Seattle cases were enrolled at active infection and followed longitudinally. Between the trimmed V and J ends, which lost 7 bases and 7 bases, there was a span of 13 bases. The CDR3 loop spans 11 amino acids. The V gene's germline CDR1 is SQVTM and CDR2 ANQGSEA.

Sequenced material: peripheral blood. The J gene is TRBJ1-2, the V gene TRBV29-1; a weak D match, TRBD1 (6 bases). The clonotype comes from a human donor with COVID-19, enrolled during active disease. The donor label of this sample is uncertain. The CDR3 here is CSGGAGLGYTF. In DNA, the CDR3 is TGCAGCGGGGGGGCAGGTCTTGGCTACACCTTC.